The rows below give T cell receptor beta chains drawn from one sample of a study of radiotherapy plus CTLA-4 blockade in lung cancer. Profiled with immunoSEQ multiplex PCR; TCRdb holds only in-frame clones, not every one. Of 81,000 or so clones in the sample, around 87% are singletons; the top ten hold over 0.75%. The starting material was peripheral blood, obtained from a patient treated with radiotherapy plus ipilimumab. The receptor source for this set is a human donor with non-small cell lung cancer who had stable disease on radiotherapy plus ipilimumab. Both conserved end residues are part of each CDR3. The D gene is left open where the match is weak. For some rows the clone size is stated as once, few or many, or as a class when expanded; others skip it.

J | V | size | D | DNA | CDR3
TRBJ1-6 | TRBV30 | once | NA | TGTGCCTGGAGAACGGCCTCAAGCTCCTATAATTCACCCCTCCACTTT | CAWRTASSSYNSPLHF
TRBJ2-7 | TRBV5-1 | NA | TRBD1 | TGCGCCTCAGCAGAAGGGACAGGGGGCTACGAGCAGTACTTC | CASAEGTGGYEQYF
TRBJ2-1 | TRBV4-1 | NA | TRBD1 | TGCGCCAGCAGCCAATCCCTGGGGGACAGGGACAATGAGCAGTTCTTC | CASSQSLGDRDNEQFF
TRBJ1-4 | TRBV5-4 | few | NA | TGTGCCAGCAGCTTTCAGGGGAGTCGTGAAAAACTGTTTTTT | CASSFQGSREKLFF
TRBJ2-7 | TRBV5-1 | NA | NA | TGCGCCAGCAGCCTTTTACAGGGTCAAGAGCAGTACTTC | CASSLLQGQEQYF
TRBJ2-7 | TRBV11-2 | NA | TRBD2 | TGTGCCAGCAGCGTTCCGGGACTATCGTCCTACGAGCAGTACTTC | CASSVPGLSSYEQYF
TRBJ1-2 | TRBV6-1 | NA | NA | TGTGCCAGCAGTGAGTCCCTAAGAACCGGCTACACCTTC | CASSESLRTGYTF
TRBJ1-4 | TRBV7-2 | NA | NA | TGTGCCAGCAGCTCCGACCGGGGTCGGGAAAAACTGTTTTTT | CASSSDRGREKLFF
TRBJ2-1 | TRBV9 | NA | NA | TGTGCCAGCAGCGTAGTTACTAGCAATGAGCAGTTCTTC | CASSVVTSNEQFF
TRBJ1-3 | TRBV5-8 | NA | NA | TGTGCCAGCAGCTTGGCCTTCGGGGGCCCTGGAAACACCATATATTTT | CASSLAFGGPGNTIYF
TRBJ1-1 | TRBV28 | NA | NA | TGTGCCAGCATCACTCGACATGGCCTGGGCACTGAAGCTTTCTTT | CASITRHGLGTEAFF
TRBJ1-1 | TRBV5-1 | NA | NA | TGCGCCAGCAGCTTAGCGACATCGAACACTGAAGCTTTCTTT | CASSLATSNTEAFF
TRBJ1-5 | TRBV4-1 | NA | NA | TGCGCCAGCAGCCCCTACGACAGGTCTAATCAGCCCCAGCATTTT | CASSPYDRSNQPQHF
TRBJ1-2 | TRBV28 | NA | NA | TGTGCCAGCAGTTCCGGGGGGCGCGTAGCTAACTATGGCTACACCTTC | CASSSGGRVANYGYTF
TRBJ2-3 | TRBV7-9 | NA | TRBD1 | TGTGCCAGCAGCTTGGGGGACAGGGGTAGCACAGATACGCAGTATTTT | CASSLGDRGSTDTQYF
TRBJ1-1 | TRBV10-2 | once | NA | TGCGCCAGCAGTGAGTCTACACATTTCGCTGAAGCTTTCTTT | CASSESTHFAEAFF
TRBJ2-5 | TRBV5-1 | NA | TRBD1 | TGCGCCAGCAGCTTGGCCCAGGCAGGGGGCATGGAGACCCAGTACTTC | CASSLAQAGGMETQYF
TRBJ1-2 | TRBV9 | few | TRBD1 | TGTGCCAGCAGCGGAACCGGGACAGGGGGCCACTTTAACTATGGCTACACCTTC | CASSGTGTGGHFNYGYTF
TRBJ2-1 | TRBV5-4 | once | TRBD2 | TGTGCCAGCAGCTCGGGACTAGCGGGGGGGAGGGCAACCTACAATGAGCAGTTCTTC | CASSSGLAGGRATYNEQFF
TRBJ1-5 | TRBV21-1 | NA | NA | TGTGCCAGCAGCACCCGAAGTGAAAATTGGCGGAATCAGCCCCAGCATTTT | CASSTRSENWRNQPQHF
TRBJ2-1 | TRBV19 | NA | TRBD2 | TGTGCCAGTAGTACTAGCGGAGCGGCCTACAATGAGCAGTTCTTC | CASSTSGAAYNEQFF
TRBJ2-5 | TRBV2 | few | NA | TGTGCCAGCAGTGAACGTCGGGGCCGGGGAGAGACCCAGTACTTC | CASSERRGRGETQYF
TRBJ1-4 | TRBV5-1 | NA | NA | TGCGCCAGCAGCTCAGAAGGAGGGGCAGCTAATGAAAAACTGTTTTTT | CASSSEGGAANEKLFF
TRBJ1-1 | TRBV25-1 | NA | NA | TGTGCCAGCAGTGCGTTAACCGAAGCTTTCTTT | CASSALTEAFF
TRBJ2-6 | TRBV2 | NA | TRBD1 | TGTGCCAGCAAAGTGGACAGGGGCTCTGGGGCCAACGTCCTGACTTTC | CASKVDRGSGANVLTF
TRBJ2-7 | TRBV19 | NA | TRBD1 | TGTGCCAGTAGTTCGCCAGTTGCCAGGACAGGTTCCTACGAGCAGTACTTC | CASSSPVARTGSYEQYF
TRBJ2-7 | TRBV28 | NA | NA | TGTGCCAGCAGCCTAACCTTCTACGAGCAGTACTTC | CASSLTFYEQYF
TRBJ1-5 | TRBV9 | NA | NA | TGTGCCAGCAGCGTAGGGCCCCAGGCCAGCAATCAGCCCCAGCATTTT | CASSVGPQASNQPQHF
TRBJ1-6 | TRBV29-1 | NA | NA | TGCAGCGTTGAACCTGGGAACTCCTATAATTCACCCCTCCACTTT | CSVEPGNSYNSPLHF
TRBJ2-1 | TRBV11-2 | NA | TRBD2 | TGTGCCAGCAGCTTAGGCGGGGGGGGATTTTACAATGAGCAGTTCTTC | CASSLGGGGFYNEQFF
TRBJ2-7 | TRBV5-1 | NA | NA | TGCGCCAGCAGCGCGAGTGACGGAGCAGCCTACGAGCAGTACTTC | CASSASDGAAYEQYF